The sequence of this T cell receptor beta chain was determined in a study of CD8 T cells in Susac syndrome (dated 2019 in TCRdb). The study in broad terms: Repertoire sequencing was used to test whether CD8+ T cell activation and differentiation in Susac syndrome was antigen driven. The study compared CD8+ T cell repertoire clonality among around 11 healthy donors, around 14 Susac syndrome patients and roughly 16 multiple sclerosis patients.

General findings and caveats noted by the study authors: The study acknowledged that relatively few individuals were included in the TCR sequencing and HLA analysis.

Peripheral blood CD8+ and CD4+ T cells from healthy donors, Susac syndrome patients and multiple sclerosis patients were profiled by high-throughput TCR beta sequencing. The multiple sclerosis controls were treatment-naive patients who had stable or active relapsing-remitting disease and met the revised McDonald criteria. Bulk CD8+ and CD4+ T cells were purified by magnetic negative isolation, whereas CD8+ TEMRA cells were enriched by FACS. Blood was collected in EDTA tubes and processed within 24 hours, with PBMCs isolated through density gradient centrifugation. PBMCs intended for TCR sequencing were cryopreserved in liquid nitrogen and were subsequently thawed in a 37 degrees C water bath. A purity of at least 90% was achieved for sorted or isolated CD4+, CD8+ and CD8+ TEMRA cells. At the junction V is shortened by 0 bases and J by 0 bases, with 6 bases in between. The cysteine opens and the phenylalanine closes a CDR3 of 14 amino acids. The CDR3 DNA has 42 bases and is translated from base 1. Looking up the germline V gene (reference sequence) yields CDR1 DFQATT and CDR2 SNEGSKA.

Worth noting for this clonotype: Its antigen is not yet known. Per-base quality was not reported, and no clone a single base away is much larger than it.

RNA was extracted with the RNeasy kit and about 0.45 to 1 ug was reverse transcribed using random hexamers. TCR beta CDR3 regions were amplified with the immunoSEQ multiplex PCR assay covering 54 Vbeta and 13 Jbeta segments. PCR amplification bias was corrected by using a synthetic template baseline for primer optimization and computational correction. Turning to the authors' computational methods: Reads were annotated to V, D and J genes per IMGT and analyzed with immunoSEQ Analyzer, keeping only productive sequences. Clonality was computed as one minus Shannon entropy normalized by log2 of the number of productive unique sequences. Public and private clones were assessed among the 100 most prevalent clones of each patient and control. Susac-specific clones were defined as absent from healthy and MS cohorts, some 1,000 published viral clones and other ImmuneACCESS disease sequences. The public reads were reprocessed in TCRdb via fastp at Q25 and MiXCR, keeping in-frame beta chains. Each entry is one CDR3 protein sequence, shown with its most common DNA and genes. TCRdb, not the original authors, processed these V and J calls. A total of some 160,000 distinct CDR3 sequences appear in this sample, approximately 95% of them only once. The ten largest clones add up to 0.15% to 0.2% of the sample.

Here the chain combines TRBV20-1 and TRBJ1-5, with no D gene named confidently. Specimen: CD8+ T cells from PBMCs. The receptor was isolated from a human donor with multiple sclerosis. The CDR3 region has the sequence CSAREGDSNQPQHF. The DNA sequence follows: TGCAGTGCTAGAGAGGGAGATAGCAATCAGCCCCAGCATTTT.